The rows below give T cell receptor beta chains drawn from one sample of a study of cytomegalovirus exposure and HLA in healthy donors. This table comes from immunoSEQ multiplex PCR, and its TCRdb copy is limited to in-frame clones, with some not included. The sample includes roughly 180,000 clones, around 82% of them seen just once. Source material: PBMCs. The source of these receptors is a boy between 10 and 17 years old in good health and CMV-seronegative. The CDR3 runs from the conserved cysteine through the conserved F or W. A D gene is named only where the DNA matches it firmly. Clone size appears in some rows only: once, few, many, or a class for an expanded clone.

CDR3: CSGGNTGELFF; DNA: TGCAGCGGGGGCAACACCGGGGAGCTGTTTTTT; J: TRBJ2-2; size: .; V: TRBV29-1; D: .
CDR3: CASSSGVQPQHF; DNA: TGTGCCAGCAGTTCAGGGGTTCAGCCCCAGCATTTT; J: TRBJ1-5; size: .; V: TRBV6-1; D: .
CDR3: CASSEDGGGNEKLFF; DNA: TGTGCCAGCAGTGAAGATGGGGGAGGGAATGAAAAACTGTTTTTT; J: TRBJ1-4; size: once; V: TRBV2; D: .
CDR3: CASSLLSSGAYEQYF; DNA: TGCGCCAGCAGCCTCCTCTCCAGCGGGGCATACGAGCAGTACTTC; J: TRBJ2-7; size: .; V: TRBV4-3; D: TRBD2
CDR3: CASSYSSGQGAYGYTF; DNA: TGTGCCAGCAGTTACTCATCGGGACAGGGCGCCTATGGCTACACCTTC; J: TRBJ1-2; size: .; V: TRBV6-6; D: TRBD1
CDR3: CASSQQGWRTEAFF; DNA: TGTGCCAGCAGCCAACAGGGATGGCGCACTGAAGCTTTCTTT; J: TRBJ1-1; size: .; V: TRBV5-4; D: .
CDR3: CASSLGSTDTQYF; DNA: TGTGCCAGCAGCTTGGGCAGCACAGATACGCAGTATTTT; J: TRBJ2-3; size: .; V: TRBV7-9; D: .
CDR3: CASTKTGKDSYEQYF; DNA: TGTGCCAGCACTAAAACAGGGAAGGACTCCTACGAGCAGTACTTC; J: TRBJ2-7; size: .; V: TRBV7-9; D: .
CDR3: CAWSRGLAGGPSYNEQFF; DNA: TGTGCCTGGAGCCGGGGACTAGCGGGAGGCCCCTCCTACAATGAGCAGTTCTTC; J: TRBJ2-1; size: .; V: TRBV30; D: TRBD2
CDR3: CASSVAGGQGGGYTF; DNA: TGTGCCAGCAGCGTAGCTGGTGGACAGGGTGGAGGCTACACCTTC; J: TRBJ1-2; size: .; V: TRBV9; D: TRBD1
CDR3: CASSAGLAGNNEQFF; DNA: TGTGCCAGCAGCGCGGGACTAGCGGGAAACAATGAGCAGTTCTTC; J: TRBJ2-1; size: few; V: TRBV7-3; D: TRBD2
CDR3: CASSPSGGSYNEQFF; DNA: TGTGCCAGCAGCCCTAGCGGGGGATCCTACAATGAGCAGTTCTTC; J: TRBJ2-1; size: .; V: TRBV9; D: TRBD2
CDR3: CASSELSLAGAYEQFF; DNA: TGTGCCAGCAGTGAACTCAGTCTGGCAGGGGCATATGAGCAGTTCTTC; J: TRBJ2-1; size: .; V: TRBV2; D: .
CDR3: CASSSSPTSTF; DNA: TGTGCCAGCAGCTCTTCACCGACTAGTACCTTC; J: TRBJ1-2; size: .; V: TRBV11-2; D: .
CDR3: CASSEVGGGRYTF; DNA: TGTGCCAGCAGTGAAGTCGGGGGGGGGAGATACACCTTC; J: TRBJ1-2; size: .; V: TRBV6-1; D: .
CDR3: CASSYHQGGTDTQYF; DNA: TGCGCCAGCAGCTATCACCAGGGGGGCACAGATACGCAGTATTTT; J: TRBJ2-3; size: few; V: TRBV5-1; D: TRBD1
CDR3: CAGGQGTNTGELFF; DNA: TGTGCCGGAGGACAGGGTACGAACACCGGGGAGCTGTTTTTT; J: TRBJ2-2; size: .; V: TRBV19; D: TRBD1
CDR3: CASSGPGDTQYF; DNA: TGTGCCAGCAGCGGGCCCGGAGATACGCAGTATTTT; J: TRBJ2-3; size: once; V: TRBV4-2; D: .
CDR3: CASSKDNRDSTMNTEAFF; DNA: TGCGCCAGCAGCAAAGATAACCGGGACAGTACCATGAACACTGAAGCTTTCTTT; J: TRBJ1-1; size: .; V: TRBV5-1; D: TRBD1
CDR3: CASSLATGFGGYTF; DNA: TGCGCCAGCAGCTTGGCGACAGGGTTTGGGGGCTACACCTTC; J: TRBJ1-2; size: .; V: TRBV5-1; D: TRBD1
CDR3: CASSFRGSRLEQYF; DNA: TGTGCCAGCAGCTTTCGAGGGTCCCGACTGGAGCAGTACTTC; J: TRBJ2-5; size: .; V: TRBV7-2; D: .
CDR3: CASSFTWKTGGAGELFF; DNA: TGTGCCAGCAGTTTCACCTGGAAAACAGGGGGCGCCGGGGAGCTGTTTTTT; J: TRBJ2-2; size: .; V: TRBV27; D: TRBD1
CDR3: CASSQFSPAGNNYGYTF; DNA: TGCGCCAGCAGCCAATTTTCACCGGCAGGGAATAACTATGGCTACACCTTC; J: TRBJ1-2; size: few; V: TRBV4-1; D: .
CDR3: CASSKGKGQGREKASNQPQHF; DNA: TGTGCCAGCAGCAAAGGAAAGGGACAGGGGAGAGAAAAGGCAAGCAATCAGCCCCAGCATTTT; J: TRBJ1-5; size: .; V: TRBV21-1; D: .
CDR3: CASSPGTGSEQYF; DNA: TGTGCCAGCTCGCCCGGGACAGGGAGCGAGCAGTACTTC; J: TRBJ2-7; size: .; V: TRBV18; D: TRBD1
CDR3: CASSLTGQYEQYF; DNA: TGTGCCAGCAGTTTGACAGGGCAGTACGAGCAGTACTTC; J: TRBJ2-7; size: .; V: TRBV27; D: TRBD1
CDR3: CASSPSPRSTDTQYF; DNA: TGTGCCAGCAGTCCTTCCCCGCGGAGCACAGATACGCAGTATTTT; J: TRBJ2-3; size: .; V: TRBV27; D: .
CDR3: CASSRGGNEQYF; DNA: TGTGCCAGTTCCCGGGGGGGCAACGAGCAGTACTTC; J: TRBJ2-7; size: once; V: TRBV2; D: TRBD2
CDR3: CASSPRPGQYNQPQHF; DNA: TGTGCCAGCAGTCCCCGACCGGGACAGTACAATCAGCCCCAGCATTTT; J: TRBJ1-5; size: .; V: TRBV27; D: TRBD1
CDR3: CASSPGRENTEAFF; DNA: TGTGCCAGCAGCCCCGGGCGGGAGAACACTGAAGCTTTCTTT; J: TRBJ1-1; size: .; V: TRBV7-9; D: .
CDR3: CASRRDYQETQYF; DNA: TGCGCCAGCAGGAGGGACTACCAAGAGACCCAGTACTTC; J: TRBJ2-5; size: .; V: TRBV10-2; D: .
CDR3: CSARRAGEQYF; DNA: TGCAGTGCTAGAAGGGCGGGCGAGCAGTACTTC; J: TRBJ2-7; size: .; V: TRBV20-1; D: .
CDR3: CASREQSGQGSWEQYF; DNA: TGCGCCAGCAGGGAACAGTCGGGACAGGGCTCTTGGGAGCAGTACTTC; J: TRBJ2-5; size: once; V: TRBV5-1; D: TRBD1
CDR3: CASSVVSSSYNEQFF; DNA: TGTGCCAGCAGCGTAGTATCCAGCTCCTACAATGAGCAGTTCTTC; J: TRBJ2-1; size: .; V: TRBV9; D: .
CDR3: CAGSSALQGAGSPLHF; DNA: TGTGCCGGCTCATCCGCCCTTCAAGGGGCCGGTTCACCCCTCCACTTT; J: TRBJ1-6; size: .; V: TRBV18; D: .